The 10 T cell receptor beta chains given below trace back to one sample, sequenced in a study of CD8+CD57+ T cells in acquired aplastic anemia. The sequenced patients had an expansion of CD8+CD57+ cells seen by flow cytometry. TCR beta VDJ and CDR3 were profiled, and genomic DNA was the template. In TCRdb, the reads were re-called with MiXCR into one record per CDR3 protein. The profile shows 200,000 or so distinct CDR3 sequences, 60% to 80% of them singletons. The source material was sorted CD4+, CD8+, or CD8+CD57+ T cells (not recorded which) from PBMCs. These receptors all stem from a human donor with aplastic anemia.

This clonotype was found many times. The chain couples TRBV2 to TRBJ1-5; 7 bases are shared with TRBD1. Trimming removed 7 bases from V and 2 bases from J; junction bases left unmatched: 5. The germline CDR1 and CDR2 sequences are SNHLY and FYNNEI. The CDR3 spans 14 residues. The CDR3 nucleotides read TGTGCCAGCATTGGGACAGTAGGCAATCAGCCCCAGCATTTT. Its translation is CASIGTVGNQPQHF.

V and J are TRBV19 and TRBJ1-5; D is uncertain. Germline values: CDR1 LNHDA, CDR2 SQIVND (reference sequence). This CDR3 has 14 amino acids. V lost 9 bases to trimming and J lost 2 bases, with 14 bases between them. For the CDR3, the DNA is TGTGCCAGCGCTTACAGCTTCGGCAATCAGCCCCAGCATTTT. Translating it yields CASAYSFGNQPQHF.

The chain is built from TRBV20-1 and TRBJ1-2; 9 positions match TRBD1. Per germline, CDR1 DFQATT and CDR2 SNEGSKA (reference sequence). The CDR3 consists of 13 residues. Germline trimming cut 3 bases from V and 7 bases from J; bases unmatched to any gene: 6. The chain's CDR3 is CSARGTGTRGYTF. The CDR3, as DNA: TGCAGTGCTAGGGGGACAGGGACTCGTGGCTACACCTTC.

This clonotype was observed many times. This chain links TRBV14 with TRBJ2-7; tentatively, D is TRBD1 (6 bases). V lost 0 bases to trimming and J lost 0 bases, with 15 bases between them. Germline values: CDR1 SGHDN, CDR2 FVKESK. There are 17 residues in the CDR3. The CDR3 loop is CASSQDWTEWGSYEQYF. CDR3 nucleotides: TGTGCCAGCAGCCAAGATTGGACAGAGTGGGGCTCCTACGAGCAGTACTTC.

The CDR3 DNA sequence: TGTGCCACCAGCAGACGTTTAACTAGCGGGAGATCAGATGAGCAGTTCTTC. Its translation: CATSRRLTSGRSDEQFF. This chain links TRBV15 with TRBJ2-1, with 11 bases fitting TRBD2. V gave up 2 bases and J gave up 8 bases; unmatched junction bases: 11. From germline, CDR1 is LNHNV and CDR2 YYDKDF (reference sequence). This CDR3 comprises 17 residues.

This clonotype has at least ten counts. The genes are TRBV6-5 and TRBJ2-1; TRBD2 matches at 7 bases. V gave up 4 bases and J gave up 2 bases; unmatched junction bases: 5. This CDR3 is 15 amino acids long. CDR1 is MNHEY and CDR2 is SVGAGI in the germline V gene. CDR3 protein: CASSSGLDTYNEQFF. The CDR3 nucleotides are TGTGCCAGCAGTTCCGGACTAGATACCTACAATGAGCAGTTCTTC.

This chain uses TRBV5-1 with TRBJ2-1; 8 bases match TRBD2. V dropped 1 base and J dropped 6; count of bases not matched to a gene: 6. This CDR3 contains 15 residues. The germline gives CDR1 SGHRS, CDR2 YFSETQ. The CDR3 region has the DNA TGCGCCAGCAGCTTGAACGGACTAGCTCTCAATGAGCAGTTCTTC. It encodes CASSLNGLALNEQFF.

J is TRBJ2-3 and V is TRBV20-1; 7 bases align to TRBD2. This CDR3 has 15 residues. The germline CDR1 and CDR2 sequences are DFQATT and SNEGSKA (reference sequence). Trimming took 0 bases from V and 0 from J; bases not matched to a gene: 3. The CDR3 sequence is CSARDPAGSTDTQYF. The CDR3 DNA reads TGCAGTGCTAGAGATCCAGCGGGGAGCACAGATACGCAGTATTTT.

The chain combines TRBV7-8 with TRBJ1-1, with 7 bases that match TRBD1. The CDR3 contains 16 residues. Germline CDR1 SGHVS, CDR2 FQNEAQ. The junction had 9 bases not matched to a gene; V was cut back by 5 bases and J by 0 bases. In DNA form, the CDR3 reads TGTGCCAGCAGCATAATCCCACAGGGGATGAACACTGAAGCTTTCTTT. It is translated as CASSIIPQGMNTEAFF.

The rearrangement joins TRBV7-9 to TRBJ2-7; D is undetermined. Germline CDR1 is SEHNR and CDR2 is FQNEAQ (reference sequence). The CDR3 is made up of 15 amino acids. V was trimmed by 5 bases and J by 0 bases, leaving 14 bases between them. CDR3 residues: CASSVGSYSSYEQYF. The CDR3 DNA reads TGTGCCAGCAGCGTAGGGTCGTACAGCTCCTACGAGCAGTACTTC.